This T cell receptor beta chain was sequenced in a study of T cell repertoires in cytomegalovirus infection. At the level of the study: TCR beta signatures that were public indicated CMV infection and matching HLA type. Study findings and constraints: Adding up the frequency of public TCR beta families identified people who carried CMV plus the relevant HLA. Dominating the ex vivo response were HLA-C-restricted CMV-specific TCR beta clonotypes.

The CDR3 extends over 15 amino acids. The germline CDR1 and CDR2 sequences are SNHLY and FYNNEI. Trimming removed 7 bases at V and 4 bases at J, with 19 bases between. This clonotype has a handful of counts. Its antigen is unknown. TCRdb re-derived calls from the reads in MiXCR, one entry per CDR3 protein. The sample records fewer than 550,000 distinct CDR3 sequences, roughly a third being singletons. The clonotype comes from a human donor in good health (CMV status not recorded). Some clones in this sample may be carry-over from other donors' samples. The J gene is TRBJ2-5, the V gene TRBV2; D perhaps matches TRBD2 (7 bases). The sequenced sample was PBMCs. In DNA, the CDR3 is TGTGCCAGCATAGGTGCGGGGGCAGGTGGAGAGACCCAGTACTTC. As protein: CASIGAGAGGETQYF.